Listed below are T cell receptor beta chains from one sample, sequenced in a study of blood T cells in healthy people across ages. One entry per CDR3 protein results from TCRdb running MiXCR on the 5' RACE reads. Of fewer than 2,000,000 distinct CDR3 sequences listed, about two fifths were seen once; the top ten hold about 23%. Sequencing was done on a sample of blood. The receptors were sampled from a human donor in good health. Both conserved end residues are part of each CDR3. Fields, in order: V gene, CDR3 protein.

V gene: TRBV20-1
CDR3 protein: CSALTDFQETQYF

V gene: TRBV7-9
CDR3 protein: CASSFLSGASETQYF

V gene: TRBV9
CDR3 protein: CASSPGRAGIGETQYF

V gene: TRBV7-9
CDR3 protein: CASSYPIRDSNNEQFF

V gene: TRBV7-3
CDR3 protein: CASSPLGGNFNEQFF

V gene: TRBV2
CDR3 protein: CASSLGPGVTQYF

V gene: TRBV10-3
CDR3 protein: CAISARTDTQYF

V gene: TRBV18
CDR3 protein: CASSRTDGNYGYTF

V gene: TRBV7-9
CDR3 protein: CASSGDPGTKGGYGYTF

V gene: TRBV29-1
CDR3 protein: CSVEEGDPEAFF

V gene: TRBV11-2
CDR3 protein: CASSVDGESSYNEQFF

V gene: TRBV20-1
CDR3 protein: CSAIDQGANYGCTF

V gene: TRBV6-6
CDR3 protein: CASSFEGAGYTF

V gene: TRBV5-6
CDR3 protein: CARHPGQLDSPLHF

V gene: TRBV11-2
CDR3 protein: CASNKGDAGDGYTF

V gene: TRBV27
CDR3 protein: CASSFLQGVGSEAFF

V gene: TRBV29-1
CDR3 protein: CSVAHLLTMVGETQYF

V gene: TRBV5-1
CDR3 protein: CASSLETDQPQHF

V gene: TRBV12-3/TRBV12-4
CDR3 protein: CASSSRGGNPTTFGNTIYF

V gene: TRBV4-3
CDR3 protein: CASSQDRATNGYTF

V gene: TRBV5-1
CDR3 protein: CASSLEGGVSYEQYF

V gene: TRBV9
CDR3 protein: CASSAHETGEQFF

V gene: TRBV2
CDR3 protein: CASKRTVNAEAFF

V gene: TRBV6-5
CDR3 protein: CASSFTGSSYNSPLHF

V gene: TRBV12-3/TRBV12-4
CDR3 protein: CASSKNRGVNTEAFF

V gene: TRBV29-1
CDR3 protein: CSVEASGPSSYNEQFF

V gene: TRBV6-1
CDR3 protein: CASSEALRVQYF

V gene: TRBV4-3
CDR3 protein: CASSRRRDPYNEQFF

V gene: TRBV5-1
CDR3 protein: CASRSEETQYF

V gene: TRBV3-1
CDR3 protein: CASSQDYGLSTDTQYF

V gene: TRBV4-1
CDR3 protein: CASSQGKGEQFF

V gene: TRBV6-6
CDR3 protein: CASSFRDANYEQYF

V gene: TRBV6-6
CDR3 protein: CASSYSWHRTMNTEAFF

V gene: TRBV20-1
CDR3 protein: CSAGTTCCGNGHDNSPLHF

V gene: TRBV20-1
CDR3 protein: CSARGRTGRYNEQFF

V gene: TRBV5-1
CDR3 protein: CASSSTTGGQDTQYF

V gene: TRBV5-1
CDR3 protein: CASSFGAGGSTDTQYF

V gene: TRBV5-1
CDR3 protein: CASSPTEGEQYF

V gene: TRBV10-3
CDR3 protein: CAISEEAGWEQYF

V gene: TRBV12-3/TRBV12-4
CDR3 protein: CASKGQGVMADTQYF

V gene: TRBV12-3/TRBV12-4
CDR3 protein: CASRRDGLRSYEQYF

V gene: TRBV7-9
CDR3 protein: CASSWGTNSYNEQFF